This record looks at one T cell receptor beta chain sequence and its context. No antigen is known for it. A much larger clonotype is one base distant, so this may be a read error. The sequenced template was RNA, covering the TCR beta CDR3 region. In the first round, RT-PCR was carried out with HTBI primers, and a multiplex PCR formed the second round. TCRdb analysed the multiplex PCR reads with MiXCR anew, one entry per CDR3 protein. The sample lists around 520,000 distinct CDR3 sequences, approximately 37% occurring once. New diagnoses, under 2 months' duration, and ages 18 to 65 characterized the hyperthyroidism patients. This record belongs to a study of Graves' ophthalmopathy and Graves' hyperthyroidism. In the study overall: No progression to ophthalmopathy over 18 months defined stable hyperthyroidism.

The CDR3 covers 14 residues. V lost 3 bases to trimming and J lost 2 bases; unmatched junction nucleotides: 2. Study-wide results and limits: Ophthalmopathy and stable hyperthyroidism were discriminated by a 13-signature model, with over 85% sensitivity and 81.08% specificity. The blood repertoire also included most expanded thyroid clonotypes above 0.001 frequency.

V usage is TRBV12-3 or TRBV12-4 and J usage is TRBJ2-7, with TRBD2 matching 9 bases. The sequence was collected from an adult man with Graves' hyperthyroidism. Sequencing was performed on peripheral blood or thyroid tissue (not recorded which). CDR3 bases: TGTGCCAGCAGTTTCCAGCGGGGGGCCTACGAGCAGTACTTC. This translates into CASSFQRGAYEQYF.